What follows describes a single TCR beta chain. The J segment lost 2 bases and the V segment lost 2 bases, leaving 5 bases of the junction unmatched. The CDR3 has 16 residues. In germline, CDR1 is SGDLS, CDR2 YYNGEE. Generated by immunoSEQ multiplex PCR, the TCRdb table keeps only in-frame clones and is missing some. The sample shows roughly 70,000 clones, about 92% of them seen only once. This entry comes from a study of T cell changes during pregnancy in multiple sclerosis. The V gene is TRBV9, the J gene TRBJ2-3, with TRBD2 identical over 10 bases. The sequenced sample was peripheral blood, obtained in the third trimester of pregnancy. The sequence was obtained from a female donor with multiple sclerosis, enrolled in a pregnancy study. In DNA form, the CDR3 reads TGTGCCAGCAGCGTCCTTAGCGGGAGGTACACAGATACGCAGTATTTT. Its protein is CASSVLSGRYTDTQYF. The full variable domain, its missing parts supplied by reference TRBV9 and TRBJ2-3, is DSGVTQTPKHLITATGQRVTLRCSPRSGDLSVYWYQQSLDQGLQFLIQYYNGEERAKGNILERFSAQQFPDLHSELNLSSLELGDSALYFCASSVLSGRYTDTQYFGPGTRLTVL.